This T cell receptor (beta chain) was recorded in a study of blood T cell repertoires in COVID-19. Germline V gene sequence: CDR1 MNHEY, CDR2 SVGAGI. The CDR3 consists of 13 residues. With 4 bases removed from V and 6 bases from J, the gap between germline ends came to 9 bases. Using immunoSEQ multiplex PCR, the repertoire was profiled, and TCRdb retains in-frame clones only, with some absent. The sample comprises just over 350,000 clones, 86% of which are singletons, and about 7% rests with the top ten. The sample was peripheral blood. The TCR sequence derives from a woman aged 55 to 70 with COVID-19, enrolled during active disease. The rearrangement joins TRBV6-5 to TRBJ2-2; no clear D gene. CDR3 in amino acids: CASSSPVAGELFF. The CDR3, as DNA: TGTGCCAGCAGTTCCCCCGTCGCCGGGGAGCTGTTTTTT.